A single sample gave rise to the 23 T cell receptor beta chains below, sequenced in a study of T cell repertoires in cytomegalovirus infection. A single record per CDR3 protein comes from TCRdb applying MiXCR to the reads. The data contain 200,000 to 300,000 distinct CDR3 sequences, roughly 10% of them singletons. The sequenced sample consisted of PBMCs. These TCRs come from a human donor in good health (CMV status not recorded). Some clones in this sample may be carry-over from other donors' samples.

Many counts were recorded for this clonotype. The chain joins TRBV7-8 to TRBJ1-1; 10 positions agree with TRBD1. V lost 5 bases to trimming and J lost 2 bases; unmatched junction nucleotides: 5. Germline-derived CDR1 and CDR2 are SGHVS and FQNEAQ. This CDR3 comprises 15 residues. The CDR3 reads CASSALTGGNTEAFF. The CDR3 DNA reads TGTGCCAGCAGCGCCTTGACAGGGGGCAACACTGAAGCTTTCTTT.

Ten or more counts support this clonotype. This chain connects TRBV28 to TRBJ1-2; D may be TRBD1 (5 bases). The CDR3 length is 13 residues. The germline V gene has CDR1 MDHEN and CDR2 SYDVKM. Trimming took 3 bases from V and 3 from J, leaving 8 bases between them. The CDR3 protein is CASSFGGDYGYTF. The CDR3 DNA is TGTGCCAGCAGTTTCGGGGGGGACTATGGCTACACCTTC.

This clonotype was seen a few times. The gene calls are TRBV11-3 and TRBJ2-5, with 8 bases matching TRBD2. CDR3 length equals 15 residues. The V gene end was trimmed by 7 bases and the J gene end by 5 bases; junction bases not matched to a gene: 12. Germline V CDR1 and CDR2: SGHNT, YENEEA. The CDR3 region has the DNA TGTGCCAGCACCCCCCCTGGGGCGGGGGGCGAGACCCAGTACTTC. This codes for CASTPPGAGGETQYF.

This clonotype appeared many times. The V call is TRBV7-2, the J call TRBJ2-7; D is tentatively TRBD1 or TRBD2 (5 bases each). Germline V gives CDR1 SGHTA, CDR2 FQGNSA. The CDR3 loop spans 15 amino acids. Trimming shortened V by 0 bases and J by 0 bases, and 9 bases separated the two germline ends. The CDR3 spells CASSLAGVPSYEQYF. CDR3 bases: TGTGCCAGCAGCTTAGCGGGGGTCCCCTCCTACGAGCAGTACTTC.

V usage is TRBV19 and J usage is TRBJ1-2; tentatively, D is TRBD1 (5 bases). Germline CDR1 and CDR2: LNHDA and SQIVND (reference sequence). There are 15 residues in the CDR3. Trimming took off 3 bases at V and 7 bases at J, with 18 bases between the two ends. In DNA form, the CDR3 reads TGTGCCAGTAGTATGAGACAGCCCGGGCCCTTTGGCTACACCTTC. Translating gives CASSMRQPGPFGYTF.

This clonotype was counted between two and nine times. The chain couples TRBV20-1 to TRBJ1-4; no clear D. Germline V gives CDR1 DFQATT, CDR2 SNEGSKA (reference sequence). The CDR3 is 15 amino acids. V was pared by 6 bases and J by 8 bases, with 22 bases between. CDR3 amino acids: CSATPLSWEGEKLFF. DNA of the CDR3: TGCAGTGCCACCCCACTGTCATGGGAAGGAGAAAAACTGTTTTTT.

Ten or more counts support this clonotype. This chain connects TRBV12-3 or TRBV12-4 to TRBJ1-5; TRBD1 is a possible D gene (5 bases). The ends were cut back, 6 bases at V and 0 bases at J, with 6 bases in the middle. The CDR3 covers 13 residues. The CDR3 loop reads CASRRGSNQPQHF. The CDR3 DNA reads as TGTGCCAGCAGGAGGGGTAGCAATCAGCCCCAGCATTTT.

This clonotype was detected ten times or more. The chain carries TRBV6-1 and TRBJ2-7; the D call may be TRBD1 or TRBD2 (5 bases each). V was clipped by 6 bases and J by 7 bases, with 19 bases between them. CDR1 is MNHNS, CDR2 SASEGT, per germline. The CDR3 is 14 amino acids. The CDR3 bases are TGTGCCAGCAGACGGGACGGTCGGAAAGGGGAGCAGTACTTC. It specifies CASRRDGRKGEQYF.

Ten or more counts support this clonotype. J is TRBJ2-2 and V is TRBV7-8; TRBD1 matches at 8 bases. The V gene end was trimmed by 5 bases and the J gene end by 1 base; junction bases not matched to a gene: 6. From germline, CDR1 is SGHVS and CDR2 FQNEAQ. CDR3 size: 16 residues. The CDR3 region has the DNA TGTGCCAGCAGCCGACGGACAGGGTTGAACACCGGGGAGCTGTTTTTT. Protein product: CASSRRTGLNTGELFF.

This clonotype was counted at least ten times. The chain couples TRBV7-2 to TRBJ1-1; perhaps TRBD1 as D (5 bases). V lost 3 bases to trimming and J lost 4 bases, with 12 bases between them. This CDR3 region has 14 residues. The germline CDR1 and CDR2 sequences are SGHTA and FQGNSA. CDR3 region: CASSFSPGGTEAFF. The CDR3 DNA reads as TGTGCCAGCAGCTTCTCCCCGGGGGGCACTGAAGCTTTCTTT.

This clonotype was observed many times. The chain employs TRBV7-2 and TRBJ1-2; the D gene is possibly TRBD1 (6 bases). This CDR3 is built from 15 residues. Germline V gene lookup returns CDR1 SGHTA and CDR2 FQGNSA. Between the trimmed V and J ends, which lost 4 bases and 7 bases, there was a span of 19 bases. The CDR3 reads CASSSLGAGDVGYTF. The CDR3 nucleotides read TGTGCCAGCAGCTCCTTGGGGGCAGGGGACGTTGGCTACACCTTC.

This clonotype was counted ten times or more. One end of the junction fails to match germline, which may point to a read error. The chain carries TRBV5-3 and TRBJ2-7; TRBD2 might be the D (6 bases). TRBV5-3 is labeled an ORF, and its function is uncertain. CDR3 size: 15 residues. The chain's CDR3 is CASSLGGPPSYEQYF. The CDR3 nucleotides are TGTGCCAGCAGCTTGGGGGGACCCCCCTCCTACGAGCAGTACTTC.

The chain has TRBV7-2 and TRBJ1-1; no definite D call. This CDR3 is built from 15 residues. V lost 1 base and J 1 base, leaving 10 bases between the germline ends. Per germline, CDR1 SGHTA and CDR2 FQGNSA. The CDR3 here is CASSLGGTRNTEAFF. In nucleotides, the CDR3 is TGTGCCAGCAGCTTAGGCGGCACTCGGAACACTGAAGCTTTCTTT.

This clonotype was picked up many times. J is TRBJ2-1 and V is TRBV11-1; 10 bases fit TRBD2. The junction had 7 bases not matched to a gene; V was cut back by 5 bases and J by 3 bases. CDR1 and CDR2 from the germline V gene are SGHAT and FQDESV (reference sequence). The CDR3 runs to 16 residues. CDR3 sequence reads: CASSLRTSGDYNEQFF. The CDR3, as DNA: TGTGCCAGCAGCCTTCGGACTAGCGGAGACTACAATGAGCAGTTCTTC. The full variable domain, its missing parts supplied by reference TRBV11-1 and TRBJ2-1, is EAEVAQSPRYKITEKSQAVAFWCDPISGHATLYWYRQILGQGPELLVQFQDESVVDDSQLPKDRFSAERLKGVDSTLKIQPAELGDSAMYLCASSLRTSGDYNEQFFGPGTRLTVL.

The DNA for the CDR3 is TGCAGTGCTAGAGACCGATCCTGGGAGCAGTACTTC. Protein: CSARDRSWEQYF. The chain carries TRBV20-1 and TRBJ2-7; D uncertain. The CDR3 runs to 12 residues. V was cut by 0 bases and J by 7 bases, with 10 bases left in between. Germline CDR1 is DFQATT and CDR2 is SNEGSKA (reference sequence).

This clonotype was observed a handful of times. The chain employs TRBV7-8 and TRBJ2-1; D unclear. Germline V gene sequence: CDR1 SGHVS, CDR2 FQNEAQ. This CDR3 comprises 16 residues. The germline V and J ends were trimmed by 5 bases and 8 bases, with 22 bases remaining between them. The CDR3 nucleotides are TGTGCCAGCAGCCCCTTCGGCAGTTCCCTACGCGATGAGCAGTTCTTC. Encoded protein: CASSPFGSSLRDEQFF.

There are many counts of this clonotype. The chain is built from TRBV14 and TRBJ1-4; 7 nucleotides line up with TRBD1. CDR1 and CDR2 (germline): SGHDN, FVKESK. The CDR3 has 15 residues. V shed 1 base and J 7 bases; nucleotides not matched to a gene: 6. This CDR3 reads CASSQVQGIREKLFF. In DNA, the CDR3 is TGTGCCAGCAGCCAAGTACAGGGGATTCGTGAAAAACTGTTTTTT.

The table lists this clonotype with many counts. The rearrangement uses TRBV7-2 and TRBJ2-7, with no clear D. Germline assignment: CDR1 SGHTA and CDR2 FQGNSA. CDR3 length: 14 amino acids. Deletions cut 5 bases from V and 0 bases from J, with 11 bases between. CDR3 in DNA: TGTGCCAGCAGCACAGTGGGTACCTCCTACGAGCAGTACTTC. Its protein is CASSTVGTSYEQYF.

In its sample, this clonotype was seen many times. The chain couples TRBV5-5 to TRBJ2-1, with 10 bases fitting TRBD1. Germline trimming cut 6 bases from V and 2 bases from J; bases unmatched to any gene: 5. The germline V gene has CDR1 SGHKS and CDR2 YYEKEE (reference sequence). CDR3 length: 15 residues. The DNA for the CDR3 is TGTGCCAGCACCCAAGGACAGGGGGCCTACAATGAGCAGTTCTTC. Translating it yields CASTQGQGAYNEQFF.

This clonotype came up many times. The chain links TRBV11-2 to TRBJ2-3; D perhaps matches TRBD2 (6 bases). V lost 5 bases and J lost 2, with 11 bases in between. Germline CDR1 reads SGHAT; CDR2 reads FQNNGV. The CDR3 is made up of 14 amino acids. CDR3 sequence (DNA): TGTGCCAGCAGCCTGACTAGATTCACAGATACGCAGTATTTT. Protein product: CASSLTRFTDTQYF.

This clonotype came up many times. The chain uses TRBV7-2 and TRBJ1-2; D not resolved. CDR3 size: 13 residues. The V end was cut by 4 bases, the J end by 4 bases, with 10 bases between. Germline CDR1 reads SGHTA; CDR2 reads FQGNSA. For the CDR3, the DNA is TGTGCCAGCAGCTCTCCGTGGATCTATGGCTACACCTTC. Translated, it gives CASSSPWIYGYTF.

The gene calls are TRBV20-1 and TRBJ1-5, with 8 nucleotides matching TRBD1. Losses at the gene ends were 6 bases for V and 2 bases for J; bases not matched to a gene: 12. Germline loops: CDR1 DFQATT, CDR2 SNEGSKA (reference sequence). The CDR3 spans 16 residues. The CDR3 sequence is CSAPRGQARGNQPQHF. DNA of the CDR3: TGCAGTGCCCCAAGGGGACAGGCAAGGGGCAATCAGCCCCAGCATTTT.

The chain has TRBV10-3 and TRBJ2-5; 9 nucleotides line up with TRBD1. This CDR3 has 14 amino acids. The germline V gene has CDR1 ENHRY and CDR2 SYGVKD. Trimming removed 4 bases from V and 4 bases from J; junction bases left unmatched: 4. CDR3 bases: TGTGCCATCAGTGCCCCGGACAGGGGAGAGACCCAGTACTTC. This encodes CAISAPDRGETQYF.